The T cell receptor beta chain under discussion was sequenced for a study of T cells after yellow fever vaccination. This clonotype came up many times. TCRdb re-derived calls from the 5' RACE reads in MiXCR, one entry per CDR3 protein. The data show hundreds of thousands of distinct CDR3 sequences, roughly 4% seen once. CDR3 size: 14 residues. V lost 1 base to trimming and J lost 4 bases, with 8 bases between them. Germline-derived CDR1 and CDR2 are SGHTA and FQGNSA. This sequence was found in a man between 18 and 35 years old who received the YFV17D yellow fever vaccine. V gene TRBV7-2 combines with J gene TRBJ2-1, with D maybe TRBD2 (5 bases). Specimen: PBMCs, collected on the day of the yellow fever booster vaccination. The CDR3 DNA reads TGTGCCAGCAGCTTAGTAGAGGGATACAATGAGCAGTTCTTC. It encodes CASSLVEGYNEQFF.